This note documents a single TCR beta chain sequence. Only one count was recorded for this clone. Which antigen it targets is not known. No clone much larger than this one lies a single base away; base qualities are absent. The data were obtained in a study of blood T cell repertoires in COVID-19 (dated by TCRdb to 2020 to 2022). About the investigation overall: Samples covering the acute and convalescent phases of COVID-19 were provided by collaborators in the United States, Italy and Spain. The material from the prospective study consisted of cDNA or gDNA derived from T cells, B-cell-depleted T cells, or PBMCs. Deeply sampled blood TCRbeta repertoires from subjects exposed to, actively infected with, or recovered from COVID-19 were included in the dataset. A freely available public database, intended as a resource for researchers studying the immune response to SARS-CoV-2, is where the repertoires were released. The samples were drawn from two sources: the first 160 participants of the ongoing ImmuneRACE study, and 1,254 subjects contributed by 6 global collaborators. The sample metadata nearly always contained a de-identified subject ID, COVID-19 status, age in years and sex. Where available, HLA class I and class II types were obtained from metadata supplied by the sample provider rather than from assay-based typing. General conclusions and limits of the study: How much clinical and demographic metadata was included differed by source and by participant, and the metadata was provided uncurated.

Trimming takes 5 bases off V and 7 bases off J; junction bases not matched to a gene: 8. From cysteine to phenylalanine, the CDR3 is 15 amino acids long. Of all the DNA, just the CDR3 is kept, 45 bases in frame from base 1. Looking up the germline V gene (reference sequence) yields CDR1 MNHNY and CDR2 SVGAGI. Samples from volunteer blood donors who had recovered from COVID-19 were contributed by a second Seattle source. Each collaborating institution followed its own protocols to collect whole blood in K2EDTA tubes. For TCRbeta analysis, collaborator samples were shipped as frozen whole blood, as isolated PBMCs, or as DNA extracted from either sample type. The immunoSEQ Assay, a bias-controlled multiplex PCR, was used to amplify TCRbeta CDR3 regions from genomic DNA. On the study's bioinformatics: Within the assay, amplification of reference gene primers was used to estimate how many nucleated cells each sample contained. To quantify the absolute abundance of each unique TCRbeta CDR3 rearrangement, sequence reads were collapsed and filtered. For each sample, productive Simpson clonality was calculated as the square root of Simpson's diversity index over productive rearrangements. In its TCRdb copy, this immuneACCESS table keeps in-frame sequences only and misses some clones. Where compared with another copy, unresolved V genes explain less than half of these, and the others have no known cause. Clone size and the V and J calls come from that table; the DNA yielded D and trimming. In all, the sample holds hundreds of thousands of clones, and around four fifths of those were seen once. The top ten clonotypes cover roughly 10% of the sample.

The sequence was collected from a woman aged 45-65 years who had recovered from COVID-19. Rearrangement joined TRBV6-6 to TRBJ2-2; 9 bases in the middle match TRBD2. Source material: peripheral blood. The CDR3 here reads CASSRGGALNGELFF. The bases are TGTGCCAGCAGTCGCGGGGGGGCATTGAACGGGGAGCTGTTTTTT.